This T cell receptor beta chain was identified in a study of cytomegalovirus exposure and HLA in healthy donors. Overall study findings and caveats: A later analysis appeared to link common viral pathogens to several of the most significant clusters. Cytomegalovirus status was reportedly diagnosed by the classifier with high specificity and sensitivity. Among the sequence variants, a highly shared cluster was likely an artifact of sequencing. V- and J-gene trimming in TCR beta was tied to a missense DCLRE1C variant by an analysis performed later.

As to this clone: Its specificity is not known.

PCR amplification relied on 60 Vbeta primers (plus 13 Jbeta primers). This table comes from immunoSEQ multiplex PCR, and its TCRdb copy is limited to in-frame clones, with some not included. The sample data list tens of thousands of clones. The CDR3 is made up of 14 amino acids. Trimming shortened V by 4 bases and J by 4 bases, and 13 bases separated the two germline ends. Germline V gene sequence: CDR1 SGHDT, CDR2 YYEEEE. The source material was PBMCs. The TCR comes from a woman under 40 in good health and CMV-seronegative. This chain uses TRBV5-6 with TRBJ2-3, with D tentatively TRBD1 (6 bases). The CDR3 is CASSQQGGPDTQYF. In DNA form, the CDR3 reads TGTGCCAGCAGCCAACAGGGTGGCCCAGATACGCAGTATTTT.